Listed here is a single TCR beta chain. Its recognized antigen is unknown. Base qualities are not recorded, but no much larger clone differs from it by a single base. The data originate from a study of blood T cell repertoires in COVID-19 (dated by TCRdb to the early 2020s). Regarding the study in general: Samples from collaborators originated in the United States, Italy and Spain and spanned both the acute and convalescent phases of COVID-19. The repertoires were made available in a free public database intended to serve as a resource for research on the immune response to SARS-CoV-2. The samples were drawn from the first 160 participants of the ongoing ImmuneRACE study and from some 1,300 subjects provided by 6 global collaborators. A de-identified subject ID, COVID-19 status, age in years and sex were almost always included in the sample metadata. The dataset comprised deeply sampled blood TCRbeta repertoires from subjects exposed to, actively infected with, or recovered from COVID-19. Where HLA class I and class II types were available, the types were taken from metadata supplied by the sample provider, not from assay-based typing. The prospective study material was composed of cDNA or gDNA derived from T cells, B-cell-depleted T cells, or PBMCs. Beyond this particular receptor, the publication reports: The quantity of clinical and demographic metadata differed by source and by participant and was supplied without curation.

V is reduced by 2 bases and J by 0 bases, leaving a spacing of 14 bases between them. The CDR3 runs 17 residues from the cysteine to the phenylalanine. The retained sequence is limited to the CDR3, 51 bases, with the frame set at the first base. The germline V gene provides CDR1 KGHSH and CDR2 LQKENI. Whole blood was collected in K2EDTA tubes by collaborating institutions according to the institutions' own protocols. Collaborator samples were shipped for TCRbeta analysis as frozen whole blood, isolated PBMCs, or DNA extracted from either sample type. TCRbeta CDR3 regions were amplified from genomic DNA using the immunoSEQ Assay, a bias-controlled multiplex PCR. The original pipeline was this. Within the assay, amplification of reference gene primers was used to estimate how many nucleated cells each sample contained. To quantify the absolute abundance of each unique TCRbeta CDR3 rearrangement, sequence reads were collapsed and filtered. For each sample, productive Simpson clonality was calculated as the square root of Simpson's diversity index over productive rearrangements. TCRdb obtained this table from immuneACCESS and retained in-frame rearrangements with V and J assigned. These tables miss some clones; where compared with another copy, unresolved V genes account for less than half of the shortfall, and the remainder is unexplained. The DNA was the basis for D and trimming; V, J and clone size are from that table. The sample contains about 150,000 clones, around 83% of them found a single time. Clones ranked in the top ten supply around 9.8% of the sample.

Recombination connected TRBV18 to TRBJ1-3; the D gene identity is not certain. The material sequenced was peripheral blood. This receptor was identified in a woman aged 45-65 years with acute or convalescent COVID-19. CDR3 region: CASSPSILQHSGNTIYF. The DNA sequence reads TGTGCCAGCTCACCAAGTATTCTGCAACACTCTGGAAACACCATATATTTT. The entire variable domain, with the stretches around the CDR3 drawn from the reference TRBV18 and TRBJ1-3 proteins, is NAGVMQNPRHLVRRRGQEARLRCSPMKGHSHVYWYRQLPEEGLKFMVYLQKENIIDESGMPKERFSAEFPKEGPSILRIQQVVRGDSAAYFCASSPSILQHSGNTIYFGEGSWLTVV.